Below, 31 T cell receptor beta chains from the same sample are listed, as sequenced in a study of T cells after yellow fever vaccination. One entry per CDR3 protein, called by TCRdb with MiXCR from the 5' RACE reads. Of about 340,000 distinct CDR3 sequences listed, around 12% are singletons. Sequencing was performed on CD4+ T cells sorted from PBMCs, taken 15 days after the yellow fever booster vaccination. These receptors all come from a man aged 18 to 35 who received the YFV17D yellow fever vaccine.

This clonotype has a count of ten or more. The rearrangement uses TRBV5-1 and TRBJ2-7; D is unclear. Germline values: CDR1 SGHRS, CDR2 YFSETQ. This CDR3 comprises 12 residues. V shed 0 bases and J shed 2 bases, with 3 bases lying between them. Written as DNA, the CDR3 is TGCGCCAGCAGCTTGGGCGCCTACGAGCAGTACTTC. Residues: CASSLGAYEQYF. The entire variable domain, with the rest obtained from reference TRBV5-1 and TRBJ2-7, is as follows: KAGVTQTPRYLIKTRGQQVTLSCSPISGHRSVSWYQQTPGQGLQFLFEYFSETQRNKGNFPGRFSGRQFSNSRSEMNVSTLELGDSALYLCASSLGAYEQYFGPGTRLTVT.

CDR3 nucleotide sequence: TGCAGTTCAGAAGGGCAGGGAGGCTACACCTTC. Translated: CSSEGQGGYTF. The rearrangement joins TRBV20-1 to TRBJ1-2; D is perhaps TRBD1 (5 bases). The germline V and J ends were trimmed by 8 bases and 8 bases, with 15 bases remaining between them. The CDR3 runs to 11 residues. Germline V CDR1 and CDR2: DFQATT, SNEGSKA (reference sequence).

This clonotype was recorded a few times. This chain links TRBV20-1 with TRBJ2-5; D unresolved. The V gene's germline CDR1 is DFQATT and CDR2 SNEGSKA (reference sequence). Trimming pared 3 bases from V and 5 bases from J, leaving 4 bases between. The CDR3 contains 10 residues. CDR3 coding DNA: TGCAGTGCTAGGAGTGAGACCCAGTACTTC. It translates to CSARSETQYF.

The chain uses TRBV7-6 and TRBJ2-5; no firm D call. Trimming took off 1 base at V and 2 bases at J, with 11 bases between the two ends. Germline V gene lookup returns CDR1 SGHVS and CDR2 FNYEAQ. The CDR3 spans 15 residues. CDR3 in amino acids: CASSLGVPVQETQYF. In DNA form, the CDR3 reads TGTGCCAGCAGCTTAGGAGTCCCCGTACAAGAGACCCAGTACTTC.

V is TRBV7-2 and J is TRBJ1-5; D is perhaps TRBD1 (5 bases). Germline values: CDR1 SGHTA, CDR2 FQGNSA. This CDR3 spans 12 amino acids. The V gene lost 6 bases and the J gene lost 3 bases, with 6 bases spanning the gap. The CDR3 DNA is TGTGCCAGCAGGGGGGACAATCAGCCCCAGCATTTT. Translation gives CASRGDNQPQHF.

This clonotype was counted a few times. V and J are TRBV28 and TRBJ1-4; TRBD1 agrees at 8 bases. CDR3 length: 15 residues. Losses at the gene ends were 5 bases for V and 10 bases for J; bases not matched to a gene: 12. The germline V gene has CDR1 MDHEN and CDR2 SYDVKM. The CDR3 nucleotides are TGTGCCAGCAGTCCGCCCCCGGGACAGGAAAGAAAACTGTTTTTT. Its protein product is CASSPPPGQERKLFF.

In its sample, this clonotype was seen a few times. This chain links TRBV2 with TRBJ2-5; D may correspond to TRBD1 or TRBD2 (5 bases each). The CDR3 loop spans 13 amino acids. Germline CDR1 and CDR2: SNHLY and FYNNEI. V was trimmed by 5 bases and J by 5 bases, leaving 12 bases between them. CDR3 nucleotides: TGTGCCAGCAGTCCAGGGTGGGGGGAGACCCAGTACTTC. Amino acid sequence: CASSPGWGETQYF.

This clonotype was picked up a small number of times. The chain uses TRBV4-1 and TRBJ2-5; D is perhaps TRBD2 (6 bases). Germline V gives CDR1 MGHRA, CDR2 YSYEKL. V lost 1 base, J lost 9 bases, and 15 bases lay in between. CDR3 length equals 14 residues. The CDR3 spells CASSQGGTAVPQYF. The DNA of the CDR3 is TGCGCCAGCAGCCAAGGCGGGACGGCAGTTCCCCAGTACTTC.

V is TRBV20-1 and J is TRBJ2-6, with a weak D call TRBD2 (5 bases). V was cut by 4 bases and J by 3 bases, with 16 bases left in between. The CDR3 has 16 residues. Germline CDR1 is DFQATT and CDR2 is SNEGSKA (reference sequence). CDR3 nucleotide sequence: TGCAGTGCTATAGCAAGGCCCGGGGATGGGGCCAACGTCCTGACTTTC. This encodes CSAIARPGDGANVLTF.

This clonotype was found many times. The rearrangement links TRBV5-1 to TRBJ1-1, with D maybe TRBD1 (5 bases). With 9 bases removed from V and 0 bases from J, the gap between germline ends came to 12 bases. CDR1 SGHRS and CDR2 YFSETQ come from the germline V gene. CDR3 size: 13 residues. The CDR3: CATSRGLNTEAFF. The CDR3 region has the DNA TGCGCCACCTCAAGGGGACTGAACACTGAAGCTTTCTTT.

The chain is built from TRBV6-1 and TRBJ2-4; D is perhaps TRBD1 (5 bases). The CDR3 has 15 amino acids. V was pared by 0 bases and J by 2 bases, with 8 bases between. Germline V CDR1 and CDR2: MNHNS, SASEGT. Here the CDR3 reads CASSEAAGTKNIQYF. CDR3 bases: TGTGCCAGCAGTGAAGCTGCAGGGACCAAAAACATTCAGTACTTC.

This clonotype appeared a few times. The chain uses TRBV11-2 and TRBJ1-2; no firm D call. Deletions cut 5 bases from V and 4 bases from J, with 23 bases between. This CDR3 has 17 residues. The germline V gene encodes CDR1 SGHAT and CDR2 FQNNGV. CDR3 in amino acids: CASSPISKTTPSYGYTF. In DNA, the CDR3 is TGTGCCAGCAGCCCCATCTCAAAGACAACCCCCTCCTATGGCTACACCTTC.

The chain links TRBV10-2 to TRBJ2-3, with D perhaps matching TRBD2 (6 bases). CDR1 and CDR2 (germline): WSHSY, SAAADI. V was clipped by 6 bases and J by 1 base, with 11 bases between them. This CDR3 comprises 14 residues. CDR3: CASRVSSGTDTQYF. Written as DNA, the CDR3 is TGCGCCAGCAGAGTGTCTAGCGGCACAGATACGCAGTATTTT.

The chain uses TRBV4-3 and TRBJ2-7, with TRBD1 identical over 11 bases. Germline CDR1 and CDR2: LGHNA and YSLEER. The CDR3 is made up of 20 amino acids. Trimming cost V 1 base and J 2 bases; bases outside gene matches: 16. CDR3 amino acids: CASSQGNGSERDRGTYEQYV. In DNA, the CDR3 is TGCGCCAGCAGCCAAGGGAACGGGTCCGAAAGGGACAGGGGGACCTACGAGCAGTACGTC.

The chain couples TRBV6-5 to TRBJ2-1; 10 positions match TRBD1. The germline CDR1 and CDR2 sequences are MNHEY and SVGAGI. The ends lost 6 bases at V and 10 bases at J; junction bases unmatched: 9. The CDR3 is 14 amino acids. The CDR3 region is CASRPGQGIAEQFF. CDR3 nucleotide sequence: TGTGCCAGCAGACCGGGACAGGGGATAGCCGAGCAGTTCTTC.

The chain links TRBV5-5 to TRBJ2-3; perhaps TRBD1 as D (5 bases). Germline CDR1 reads SGHKS; CDR2 reads YYEKEE (reference sequence). The CDR3 is 15 residues long. V shed 4 bases and J shed 3 bases, with 15 bases lying between them. The CDR3 sequence: CASSHGSGWTDTQYF. The CDR3 coding sequence is TGTGCCAGCAGCCACGGTTCAGGGTGGACAGATACGCAGTATTTT.

This clonotype was observed at least ten times. The J gene is TRBJ2-3, the V gene TRBV4-1; maybe TRBD1 (5 bases). The CDR3 has 16 residues. V lost 1 base to trimming and J lost 1 base, with 12 bases between them. Germline V gives CDR1 MGHRA, CDR2 YSYEKL. The CDR3 sequence: CASSQGQGWGTDTQYF. Here the CDR3 DNA reads TGCGCCAGCAGCCAAGGCCAGGGATGGGGCACAGATACGCAGTATTTT.

J is TRBJ2-3 and V is TRBV13, with 7 bases fitting TRBD1. Germline-derived CDR1 and CDR2 are PRHDT and FYEKMQ (reference sequence). The CDR3 has 15 amino acids. With V trimmed by 5 bases and J by 2 bases, 7 bases remained unmatched. The CDR3 region has the DNA TGTGCCAGCAGCCTACCGGGACAGCACACAGATACGCAGTATTTT. This translates into CASSLPGQHTDTQYF.

This clonotype was detected a few times. This rearrangement joins TRBV7-6 to TRBJ2-1; D is uncertain. Germline-derived CDR1 and CDR2 are SGHVS and FNYEAQ. The length of the CDR3 is 13 residues. V lost 1 base and J lost 6, with 7 bases in between. The CDR3 coding sequence is TGTGCCAGCAGCTTAGATGGAAGCAATGAGCAGTTCTTC. Translation gives CASSLDGSNEQFF.

This clonotype has a count of ten or more. The junction and the germline gene differ at one end; a read error may be behind it. This chain joins TRBV24-1 and TRBJ1-1; 7 bases fit TRBD1. CDR1 is KGHDR, CDR2 SFDVKD, per germline. This CDR3 is 13 amino acids long. The CDR3 coding sequence is TGTGCCACCCGTGACAGGGACTACACTGAAGCTTTCTTT. This translates into CATRDRDYTEAFF.

V and J are TRBV29-1 and TRBJ2-3; TRBD2 is a possible D gene (7 bases). Germline values: CDR1 SQVTM, CDR2 ANQGSEA. CDR3 length: 14 residues. V was pared by 4 bases and J by 3 bases, with 14 bases between. The CDR3 region has the DNA TGCAGCGTTGGAGTCCGGGGGGCAACAGATACGCAGTATTTT. It yields the protein CSVGVRGATDTQYF.

The chain is built from TRBV5-1 and TRBJ2-1, with 9 bases identical to TRBD1. V was clipped by 7 bases and J by 3 bases; unmatched bases: 8. The germline V gene has CDR1 SGHRS and CDR2 YFSETQ. CDR3 length: 15 amino acids. The CDR3 nucleotides are TGCGCCAGCGCGACCGGGACAGGGATCTACAATGAGCAGTTCTTC. It translates to CASATGTGIYNEQFF.

The CDR3 reads CASSLTTGGGYTF. The CDR3 DNA is TGTGCCAGCAGCTTGACCACAGGGGGTGGCTACACCTTC. This chain uses TRBV5-4 with TRBJ1-2; 8 positions agree with TRBD1. Germline CDR1 SGHNT, CDR2 YYREEE (reference sequence). Germline trimming cut 1 base from V and 7 bases from J; bases unmatched to any gene: 3. The CDR3 consists of 13 residues.

The rearrangement uses TRBV20-1 and TRBJ1-1; D is possibly TRBD1 (6 bases). The length of the CDR3 is 13 residues. The V end was cut by 6 bases, the J end by 3 bases, with 14 bases between. Germline V gene sequence: CDR1 DFQATT, CDR2 SNEGSKA (reference sequence). The CDR3 loop is CSARGQGYTEAFF. CDR3 DNA sequence: TGCAGTGCCCGAGGGCAGGGGTACACTGAAGCTTTCTTT.

This clonotype was picked up a small number of times. This chain links TRBV10-3 with TRBJ1-6; 10 nucleotides line up with TRBD1. Germline trimming cut 3 bases from V and 11 bases from J; bases unmatched to any gene: 7. Germline V lookup: CDR1 ENHRY, CDR2 SYGVKD. This CDR3 contains 15 residues. The CDR3 reads CAISDLGTGETPLHF. The DNA for the CDR3 is TGTGCCATCAGTGACTTGGGGACAGGGGAAACACCCCTCCACTTT.

In its sample, this clonotype was seen a few times. The V and J genes are TRBV2 and TRBJ2-3; 9 positions agree with TRBD2. Per the germline V gene, CDR1 is SNHLY and CDR2 is FYNNEI. The CDR3 contains 15 residues. V was pared by 6 bases and J by 2 bases, with 6 bases of the junction left unmatched. The CDR3 nucleotides read TGTGCCAGCAGCGATAGCGGGGGCCTCACAGATACGCAGTATTTT. It is translated as CASSDSGGLTDTQYF.

In its sample, this clonotype was seen a few times. The J gene is TRBJ2-1, the V gene TRBV19; D gene unclear. There are 11 residues in the CDR3. Per the germline V gene, CDR1 is LNHDA and CDR2 is SQIVND (reference sequence). The V end was cut by 3 bases, the J end by 8 bases, with 5 bases between. The CDR3 DNA reads TGTGCCAGTAGTATCGTGGATGAGCAGTTCTTC. It encodes CASSIVDEQFF.

This clonotype was detected only a few times. The chain employs TRBV7-2 and TRBJ2-2; the D is unclear. Between the trimmed V and J ends, which lost 5 bases and 0 bases, there was a span of 7 bases. Germline assignment: CDR1 SGHTA and CDR2 FQGNSA. The CDR3 sequence is 14 residues long. The CDR3 nucleotides read TGTGCCAGCAGCCTCCAACCGAACACCGGGGAGCTGTTTTTT. This translates into CASSLQPNTGELFF.

This clonotype appeared many times. The chain uses TRBV5-1 and TRBJ2-5, with 14 bases fitting TRBD2. V lost 7 bases, J lost 5 bases, and 7 bases stayed unmatched. The germline V gene encodes CDR1 SGHRS and CDR2 YFSETQ. The CDR3 is 15 residues long. This CDR3 reads CASSTSGGAEETQYF. DNA of the CDR3: TGCGCCAGCTCGACTAGCGGGGGGGCAGAGGAGACCCAGTACTTC.

This chain uses TRBV12-3 or TRBV12-4 with TRBJ1-1; perhaps TRBD1 as D (6 bases). Between the trimmed V and J ends, which lost 4 bases and 5 bases, there was a span of 11 bases. This CDR3 contains 13 residues. This CDR3 is CASSYGQGTEAFF. CDR3 DNA sequence: TGTGCCAGCAGTTACGGCCAGGGGACTGAAGCTTTCTTT.

A few counts support this clonotype. The J gene is TRBJ2-5, the V gene TRBV3-1; a possible D gene is TRBD1 (8 bases). Looked up from germline, CDR1 is LGHDT and CDR2 is YNNKEL (reference sequence). The V end lost 10 bases, the J end lost 5 bases, and 20 bases lay between the germline ends. The CDR3 is made up of 14 amino acids. The CDR3 spells CATRLQGGDETQYF. The CDR3 coding sequence is TGTGCCACCCGCTTACAGGGGGGGGACGAGACCCAGTACTTC.